What follows is one T cell receptor (beta chain) and its context. Its target is unknown. V lost 6 bases and J lost 7; bases outside the gene matches: 9. The CDR3 has 14 residues. The record originates from a study of T cells after yellow fever vaccination. Overall study context: The fractions with low cell numbers were processed using SMART-Seq v4 Ultra Low Input. Study-wide findings and caveats: After the booster, nearly 98% of CD4 and 75% to 90% of CD8 primary-response clones were re-detected.

Making TCR cDNA involved 5'RACE template switching, which added UMIs and a universal primer site. TCRdb itself ran the 5' RACE reads through MiXCR, one entry per CDR3 protein. This sample has around 260,000 distinct CDR3 sequences, with about 5.2% found just once. The chain uses TRBV12-3 or TRBV12-4 and TRBJ1-2; 9 bases fit TRBD1. The sample here was CD4+ T cells sorted from PBMCs, taken on the day of the yellow fever booster vaccination. The clonotype was recovered from a man aged 18 to 35 who received the YFV17D yellow fever vaccine. The DNA of the CDR3 is TGTGCCAGCAGGGAAGCCGGGACAGGGCGTGGCTACACCTTC. Amino acid sequence: CASREAGTGRGYTF.